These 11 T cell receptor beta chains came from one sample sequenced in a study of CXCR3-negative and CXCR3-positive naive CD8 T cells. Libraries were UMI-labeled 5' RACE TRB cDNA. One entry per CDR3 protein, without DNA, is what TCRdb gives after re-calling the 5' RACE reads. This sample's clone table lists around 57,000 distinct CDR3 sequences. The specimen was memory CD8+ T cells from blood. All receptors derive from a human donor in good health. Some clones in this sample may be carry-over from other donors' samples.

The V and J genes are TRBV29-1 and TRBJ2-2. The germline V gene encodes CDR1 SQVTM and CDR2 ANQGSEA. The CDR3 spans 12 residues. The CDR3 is CSVEGAGGELFF.

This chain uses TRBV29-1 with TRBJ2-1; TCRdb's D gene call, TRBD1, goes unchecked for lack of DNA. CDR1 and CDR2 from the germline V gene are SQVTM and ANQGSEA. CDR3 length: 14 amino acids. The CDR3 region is CSVESQGRYNEQFF.

The CDR3 spells CSVVTGARPEAFF. The chain uses TRBV29-1 and TRBJ1-1; TCRdb's D gene call, TRBD1, goes unchecked for lack of DNA. This CDR3 contains 13 residues. Looked up from germline, CDR1 is SQVTM and CDR2 is ANQGSEA.

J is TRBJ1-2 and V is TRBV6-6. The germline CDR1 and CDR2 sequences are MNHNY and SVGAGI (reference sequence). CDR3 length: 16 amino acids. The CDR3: CASSNLRGIDPMANTF.

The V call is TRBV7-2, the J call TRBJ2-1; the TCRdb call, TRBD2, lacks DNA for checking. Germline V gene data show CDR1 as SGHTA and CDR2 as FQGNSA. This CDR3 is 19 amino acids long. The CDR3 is CASSQSLAGGPSLYNEQFF.

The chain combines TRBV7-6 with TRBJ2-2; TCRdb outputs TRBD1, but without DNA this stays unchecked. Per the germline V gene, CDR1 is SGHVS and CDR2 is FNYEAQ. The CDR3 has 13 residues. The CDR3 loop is CASGDRIAGELFF.

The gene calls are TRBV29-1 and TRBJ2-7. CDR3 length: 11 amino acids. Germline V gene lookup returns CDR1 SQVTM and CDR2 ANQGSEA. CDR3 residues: CSVWEYYEQYF.

CDR3 sequence reads: CASSQRKIKGAEAFF. V and J are TRBV4-1 and TRBJ1-1. Germline CDR1 MGHRA, CDR2 YSYEKL. This CDR3 spans 15 amino acids.

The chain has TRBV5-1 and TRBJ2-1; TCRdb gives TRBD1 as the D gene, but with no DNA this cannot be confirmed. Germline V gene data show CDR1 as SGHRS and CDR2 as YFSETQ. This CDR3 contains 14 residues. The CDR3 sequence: CASSFDGGNDEQFF.

The CDR3 loop reads CASSLGGRGMGEGSYNEQFF. The chain joins TRBV5-1 to TRBJ2-1; lacking DNA, the TRBD2 call made by TCRdb goes unchecked. In germline, CDR1 is SGHRS, CDR2 YFSETQ. The CDR3 has 20 amino acids.

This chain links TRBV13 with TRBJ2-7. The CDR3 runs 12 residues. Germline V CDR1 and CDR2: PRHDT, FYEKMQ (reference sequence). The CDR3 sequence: CASSPTSYEQYF.